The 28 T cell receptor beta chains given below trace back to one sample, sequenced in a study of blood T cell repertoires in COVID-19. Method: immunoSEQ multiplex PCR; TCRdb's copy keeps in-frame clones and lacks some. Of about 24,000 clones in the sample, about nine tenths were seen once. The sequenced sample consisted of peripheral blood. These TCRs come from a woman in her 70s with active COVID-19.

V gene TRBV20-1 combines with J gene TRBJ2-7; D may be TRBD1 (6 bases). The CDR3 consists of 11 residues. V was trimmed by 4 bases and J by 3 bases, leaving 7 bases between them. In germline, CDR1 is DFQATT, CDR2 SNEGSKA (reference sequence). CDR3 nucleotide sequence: TGCAGTGCTAAGACAGGCTACGAGCAGTACTTC. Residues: CSAKTGYEQYF.

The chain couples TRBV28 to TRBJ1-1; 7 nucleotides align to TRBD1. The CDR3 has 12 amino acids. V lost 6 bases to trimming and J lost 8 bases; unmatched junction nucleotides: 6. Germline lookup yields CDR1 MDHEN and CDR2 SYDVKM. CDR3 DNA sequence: TGTGCCAGCAGGACAGGGTCTGTGGAAGCTTTCTTT. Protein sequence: CASRTGSVEAFF. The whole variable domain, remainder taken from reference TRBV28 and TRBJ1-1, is DVKVTQSSRYLVKRTGEKVFLECVQDMDHENMFWYRQDPGLGLRLIYFSYDVKMKEKGDIPEGYSVSREKKERFSLILESASTNQTSMYLCASRTGSVEAFFGQGTRLTVV.

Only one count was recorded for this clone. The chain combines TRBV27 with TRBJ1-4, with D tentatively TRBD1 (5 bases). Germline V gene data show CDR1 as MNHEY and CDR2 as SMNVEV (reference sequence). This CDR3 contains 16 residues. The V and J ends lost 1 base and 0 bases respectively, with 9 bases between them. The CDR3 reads CASSLFGGATNEKLFF. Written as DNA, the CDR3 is TGTGCCAGCAGTTTATTCGGGGGGGCAACTAATGAAAAACTGTTTTTT.

CDR3 loop: CASSTGLAGAIYEQYF. In DNA, the CDR3 is TGCGCCAGCAGCACAGGACTAGCGGGGGCCATCTACGAGCAGTACTTC. The rearrangement joins TRBV5-1 to TRBJ2-7, with 13 positions matching TRBD2. This CDR3 comprises 16 residues. Germline-derived CDR1 and CDR2 are SGHRS and YFSETQ. V lost 4 bases and J lost 3; bases outside the gene matches: 7.

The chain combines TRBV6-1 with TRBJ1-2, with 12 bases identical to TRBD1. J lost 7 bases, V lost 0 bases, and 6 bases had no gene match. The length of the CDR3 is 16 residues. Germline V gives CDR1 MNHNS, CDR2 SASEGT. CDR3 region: CASSEALGQGARGYTF. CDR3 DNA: TGTGCCAGCAGTGAAGCCTTGGGACAGGGGGCTCGTGGCTACACCTTC.

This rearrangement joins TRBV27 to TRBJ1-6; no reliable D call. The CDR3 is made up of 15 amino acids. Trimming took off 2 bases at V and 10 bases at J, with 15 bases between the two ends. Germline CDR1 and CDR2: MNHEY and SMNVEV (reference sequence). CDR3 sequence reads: CASSLPEGIGSPLHF. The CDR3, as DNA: TGTGCCAGCAGTTTACCCGAGGGCATCGGATCACCCCTCCACTTT.

The CDR3 sequence: CASSSGTSGEKLFF. In nucleotides, the CDR3 is TGCGCCAGCTCCTCCGGGACATCCGGAGAAAAACTGTTTTTT. The rearrangement links TRBV4-1 to TRBJ1-4; possibly TRBD1 for D (6 bases). The CDR3 is 14 amino acids. With 8 bases removed from V and 8 bases from J, the gap between germline ends came to 18 bases. Germline assignment: CDR1 MGHRA and CDR2 YSYEKL.

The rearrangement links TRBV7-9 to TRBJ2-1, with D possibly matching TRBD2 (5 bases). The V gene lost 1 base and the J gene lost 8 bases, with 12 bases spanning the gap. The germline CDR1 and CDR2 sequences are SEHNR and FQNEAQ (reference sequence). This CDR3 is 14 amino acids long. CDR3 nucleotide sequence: TGTGCCAGCAGCTTAGTACTAGGAGGCGATGAGCAGTTCTTC. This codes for CASSLVLGGDEQFF. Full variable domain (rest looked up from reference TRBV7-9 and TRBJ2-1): DTGVSQNPRHKITKRGQNVTFRCDPISEHNRLYWYRQTLGQGPEFLTYFQNEAQLEKSRLLSDRFSAERPKGSFSTLEIQRTEQGDSAMYLCASSLVLGGDEQFFGPGTRLTVL.

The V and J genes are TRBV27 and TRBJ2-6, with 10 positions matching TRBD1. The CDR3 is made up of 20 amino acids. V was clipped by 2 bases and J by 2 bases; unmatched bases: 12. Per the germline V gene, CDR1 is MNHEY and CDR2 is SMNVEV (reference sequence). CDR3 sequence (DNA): TGTGCCAGCAGTTTACGGATCGCGGGACAGGGGACACCTGGGGCCAACGTCCTGACTTTC. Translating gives CASSLRIAGQGTPGANVLTF.

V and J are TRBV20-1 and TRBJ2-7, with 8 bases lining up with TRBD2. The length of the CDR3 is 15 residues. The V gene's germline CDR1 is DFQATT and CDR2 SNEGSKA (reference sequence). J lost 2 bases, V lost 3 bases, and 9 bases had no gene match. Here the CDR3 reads CSASPPRGGTYEQYF. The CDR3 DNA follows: TGCAGTGCTAGTCCCCCGCGCGGGGGGACCTACGAGCAGTACTTC.

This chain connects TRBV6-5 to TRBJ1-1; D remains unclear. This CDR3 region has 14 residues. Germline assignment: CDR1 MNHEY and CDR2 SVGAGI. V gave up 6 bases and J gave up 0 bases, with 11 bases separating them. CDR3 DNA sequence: TGTGCCAGCAGGAGCGGGGTTTTGAACACTGAAGCTTTCTTT. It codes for CASRSGVLNTEAFF.

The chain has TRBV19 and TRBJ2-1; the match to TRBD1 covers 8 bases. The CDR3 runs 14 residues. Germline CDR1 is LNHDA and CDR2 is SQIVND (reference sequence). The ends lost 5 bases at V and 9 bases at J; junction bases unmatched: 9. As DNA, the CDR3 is TGTGCCAGTAGTTCAGGGGACAGGTGGTTTGAGCAGTTCTTC. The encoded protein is CASSSGDRWFEQFF.

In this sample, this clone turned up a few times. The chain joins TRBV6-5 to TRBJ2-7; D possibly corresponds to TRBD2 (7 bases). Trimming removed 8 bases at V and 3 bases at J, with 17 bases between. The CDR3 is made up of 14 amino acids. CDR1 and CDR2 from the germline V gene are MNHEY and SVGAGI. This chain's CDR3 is CASGVGGGGYEQYF. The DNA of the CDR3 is TGTGCCAGCGGAGTCGGGGGAGGGGGCTACGAGCAGTACTTC.

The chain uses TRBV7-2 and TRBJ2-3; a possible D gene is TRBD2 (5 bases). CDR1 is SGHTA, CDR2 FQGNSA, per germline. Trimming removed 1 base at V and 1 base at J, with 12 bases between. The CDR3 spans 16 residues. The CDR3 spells CASSLGAGGGTDTQYF. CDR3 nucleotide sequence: TGTGCCAGCAGCTTAGGGGCGGGCGGAGGCACAGATACGCAGTATTTT.

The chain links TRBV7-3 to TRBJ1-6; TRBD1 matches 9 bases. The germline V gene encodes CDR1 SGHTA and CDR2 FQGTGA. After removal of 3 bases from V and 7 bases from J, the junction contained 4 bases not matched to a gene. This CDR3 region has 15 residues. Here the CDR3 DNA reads TGTGCCAGCAGCTTCACAGGGGGCAGAAATTCACCCCTCCACTTT. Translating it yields CASSFTGGRNSPLHF.

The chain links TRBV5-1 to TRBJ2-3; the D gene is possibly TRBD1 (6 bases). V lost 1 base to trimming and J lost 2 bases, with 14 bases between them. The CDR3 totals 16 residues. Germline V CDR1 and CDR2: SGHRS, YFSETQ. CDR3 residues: CASSLLSGATTDTQYF. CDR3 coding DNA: TGCGCCAGCAGCTTGTTGTCAGGGGCAACCACAGATACGCAGTATTTT. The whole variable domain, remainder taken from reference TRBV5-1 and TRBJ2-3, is KAGVTQTPRYLIKTRGQQVTLSCSPISGHRSVSWYQQTPGQGLQFLFEYFSETQRNKGNFPGRFSGRQFSNSRSEMNVSTLELGDSALYLCASSLLSGATTDTQYFGPGTRLTVL.

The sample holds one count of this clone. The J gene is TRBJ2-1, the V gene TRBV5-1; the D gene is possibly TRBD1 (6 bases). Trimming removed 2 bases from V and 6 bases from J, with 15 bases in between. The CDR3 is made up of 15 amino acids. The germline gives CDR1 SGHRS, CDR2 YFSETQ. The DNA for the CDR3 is TGCGCCAGCAGCTTACCAACAGGGTCCGGCAATGAGCAGTTCTTC. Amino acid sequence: CASSLPTGSGNEQFF.

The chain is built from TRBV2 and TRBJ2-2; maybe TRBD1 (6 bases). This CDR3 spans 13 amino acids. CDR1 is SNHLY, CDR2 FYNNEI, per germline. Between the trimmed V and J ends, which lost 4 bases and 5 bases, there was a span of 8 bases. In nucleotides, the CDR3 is TGTGCCAGCAGTGTCAGGGGTACCGGGGAGCTGTTTTTT. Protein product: CASSVRGTGELFF.

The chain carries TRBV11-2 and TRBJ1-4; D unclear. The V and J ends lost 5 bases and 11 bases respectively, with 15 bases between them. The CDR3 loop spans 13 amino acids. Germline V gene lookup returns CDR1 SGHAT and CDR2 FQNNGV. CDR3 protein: CASSPASTGKLFF. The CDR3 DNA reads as TGTGCCAGCAGCCCCGCCTCCACGGGGAAACTGTTTTTT.

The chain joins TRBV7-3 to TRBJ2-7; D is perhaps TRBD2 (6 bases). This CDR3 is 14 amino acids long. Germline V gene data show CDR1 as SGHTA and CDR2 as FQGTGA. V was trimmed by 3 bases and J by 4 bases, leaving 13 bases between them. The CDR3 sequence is CASSFTGAGYEQYF. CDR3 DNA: TGTGCCAGCAGCTTTACAGGTGCGGGATACGAGCAGTACTTC.

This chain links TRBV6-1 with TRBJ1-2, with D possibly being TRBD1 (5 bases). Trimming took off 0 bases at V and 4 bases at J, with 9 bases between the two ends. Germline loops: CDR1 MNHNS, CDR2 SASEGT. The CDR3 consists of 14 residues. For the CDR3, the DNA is TGTGCCAGCAGTGAAGCGGGTGGGGCCTATGGCTACACCTTC. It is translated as CASSEAGGAYGYTF.

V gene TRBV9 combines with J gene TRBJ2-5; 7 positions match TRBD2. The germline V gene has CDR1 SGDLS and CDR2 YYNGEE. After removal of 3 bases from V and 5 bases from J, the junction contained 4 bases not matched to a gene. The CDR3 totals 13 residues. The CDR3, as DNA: TGTGCCAGCAGCGCCAGCGGGGTGGAGACCCAGTACTTC. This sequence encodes CASSASGVETQYF. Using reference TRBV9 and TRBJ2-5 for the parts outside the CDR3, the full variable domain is DSGVTQTPKHLITATGQRVTLRCSPRSGDLSVYWYQQSLDQGLQFLIQYYNGEERAKGNILERFSAQQFPDLHSELNLSSLELGDSALYFCASSASGVETQYFGPGTRLLVL.

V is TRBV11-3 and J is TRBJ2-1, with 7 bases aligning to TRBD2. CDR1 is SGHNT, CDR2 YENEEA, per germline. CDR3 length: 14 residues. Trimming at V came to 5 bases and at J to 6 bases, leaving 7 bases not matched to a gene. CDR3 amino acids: CASSLGLVPNEQFF. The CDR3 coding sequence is TGTGCCAGCAGCCTAGGACTAGTGCCCAATGAGCAGTTCTTC.

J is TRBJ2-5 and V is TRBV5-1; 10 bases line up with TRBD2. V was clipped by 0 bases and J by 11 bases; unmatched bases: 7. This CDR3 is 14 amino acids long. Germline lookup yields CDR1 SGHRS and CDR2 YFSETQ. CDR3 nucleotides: TGCGCCAGCAGCTTGGCATCACGGACTAGCGGACAGTACTTC. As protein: CASSLASRTSGQYF. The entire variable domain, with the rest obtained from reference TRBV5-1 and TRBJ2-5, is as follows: KAGVTQTPRYLIKTRGQQVTLSCSPISGHRSVSWYQQTPGQGLQFLFEYFSETQRNKGNFPGRFSGRQFSNSRSEMNVSTLELGDSALYLCASSLASRTSGQYFGPGTRLLVL.

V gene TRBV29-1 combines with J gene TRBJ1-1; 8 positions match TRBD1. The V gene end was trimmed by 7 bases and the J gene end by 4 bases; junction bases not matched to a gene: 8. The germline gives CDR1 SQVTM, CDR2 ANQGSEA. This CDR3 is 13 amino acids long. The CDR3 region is CSADRGGGTEAFF. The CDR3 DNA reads TGCAGCGCCGACAGGGGCGGGGGCACTGAAGCTTTCTTT.

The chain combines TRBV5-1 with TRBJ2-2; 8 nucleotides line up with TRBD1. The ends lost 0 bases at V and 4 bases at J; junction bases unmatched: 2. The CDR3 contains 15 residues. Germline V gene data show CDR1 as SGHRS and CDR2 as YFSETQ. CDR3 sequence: CASSLDRGSTGELFF. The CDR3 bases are TGCGCCAGCAGCTTGGACAGGGGGAGCACCGGGGAGCTGTTTTTT.

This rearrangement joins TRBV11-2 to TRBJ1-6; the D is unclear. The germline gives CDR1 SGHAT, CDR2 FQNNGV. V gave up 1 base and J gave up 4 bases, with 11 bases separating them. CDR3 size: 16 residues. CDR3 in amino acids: CASSLGWARYNSPLHF. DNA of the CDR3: TGTGCCAGCAGCTTAGGGTGGGCGAGATATAATTCACCCCTCCACTTT. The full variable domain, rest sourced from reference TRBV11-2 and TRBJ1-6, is EAGVAQSPRYKIIEKRQSVAFWCNPISGHATLYWYQQILGQGPKLLIQFQNNGVVDDSQLPKDRFSAERLKGVDSTLKIQPAKLEDSAVYLCASSLGWARYNSPLHFGNGTRLTVT.

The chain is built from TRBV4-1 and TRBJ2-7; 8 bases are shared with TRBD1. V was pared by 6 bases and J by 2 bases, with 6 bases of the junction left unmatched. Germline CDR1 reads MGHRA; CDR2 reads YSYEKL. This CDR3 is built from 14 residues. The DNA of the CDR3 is TGCGCCAGCAGGCCAGGACAGGGAACCTACGAGCAGTACTTC. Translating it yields CASRPGQGTYEQYF.